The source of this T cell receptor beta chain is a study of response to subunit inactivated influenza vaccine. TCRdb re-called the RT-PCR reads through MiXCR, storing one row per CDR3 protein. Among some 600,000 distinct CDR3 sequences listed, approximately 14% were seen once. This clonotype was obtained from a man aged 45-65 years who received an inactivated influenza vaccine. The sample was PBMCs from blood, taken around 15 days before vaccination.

In DNA, the CDR3 is TGCGCCAGCAGCTTCCCTAACGCAGGGGATACGCAGTATTTT. This gives the protein CASSFPNAGDTQYF. This chain connects TRBV5-1 to TRBJ2-3; TRBD1 might be the D (5 bases). Germline CDR1 and CDR2: SGHRS and YFSETQ. The CDR3 loop spans 14 amino acids. The V end lost 2 bases, the J end lost 6 bases, and 13 bases lay between the germline ends. The entire variable domain, with the rest obtained from reference TRBV5-1 and TRBJ2-3, is as follows: KAGVTQTPRYLIKTRGQQVTLSCSPISGHRSVSWYQQTPGQGLQFLFEYFSETQRNKGNFPGRFSGRQFSNSRSEMNVSTLELGDSALYLCASSFPNAGDTQYFGPGTRLTVL.